This T cell receptor beta chain emerged from a study of graft-versus-host responses after intestinal transplantation. Study details: Among the recipients, all got anti-thymocyte globulin induction and then tacrolimus and steroids for about 3 years.

Germline loops: CDR1 GTSNPN, CDR2 SVGIG (reference sequence). Losses at the gene ends were 5 bases for V and 7 bases for J; bases not matched to a gene: 5. The CDR3 has 12 residues. This clone has a handful of counts. The data were produced by immunoSEQ multiplex PCR, yet TCRdb's version contains in-frame clones alone and is incomplete. The sample has around 23,000 clones, around 85% seen once; the top ten hold 0.95% to 1%. The sequenced sample was PBMCs, obtained around 460 days after intestinal transplant. The receptor was derived from a human patient who received an intestinal transplant, so some T cells may come from the graft donor. This sequence joins TRBV30 and TRBJ2-7, with 10 nucleotides matching TRBD1. CDR3 in amino acids: CAWDRGRGEQYF. CDR3 sequence (DNA): TGTGCCTGGGACAGGGGGCGCGGGGAGCAGTACTTC. The whole variable domain, filled in from reference TRBV30 and TRBJ2-7, reads SQTIHQWPATLVQPVGSPLSLECTVEGTSNPNLYWYRQAAGRGLQLLFYSVGIGQISSEVPQNLSASRPQDRQFILSSKKLLLSDSGFYLCAWDRGRGEQYFGPGTRLTVT.